This paragraph covers one T cell receptor beta chain sequence. With 5 bases clipped from V and 7 bases from J, the junction kept 12 bases outside the gene matches. Germline V CDR1 and CDR2: LNHDA, SQIVND (reference sequence). The CDR3 is 16 amino acids. This sample was included in a study of blood T cell repertoires in COVID-19. The Seattle site enrolled patients during active infection and followed them longitudinally. Per the original methods: The assay estimated nucleated cells by amplifying reference gene primers. Data came from immunoSEQ multiplex PCR; TCRdb stores just in-frame clones and leaves some out. That table gives V, J and clone size, and the DNA gave D and trimming. Of about 280,000 clones in the sample, around nine tenths were seen once.

Input material: peripheral blood. The chain uses TRBV19 and TRBJ2-1; 9 bases agree with TRBD2. This TCR came from a woman aged 65 to 85 with COVID-19, enrolled during active disease. For the CDR3, the DNA is TGTGCCAGTAGTGCTCAGGCTAGCGGGGCCGGGAATGAGCAGTTCTTC. This gives the protein CASSAQASGAGNEQFF.